Each of the 16 T cell receptor beta chains below was sequenced from the same sample in a study of beta chain features in type 1 diabetes. Study-wide points: In every one of the four CD4+ subsets, TCRB CDR3s were moderately but significantly shorter in Type 1 diabetes patients.

Every bit of the isolated RNA underwent reverse transcription, so sequencing read expressed TCRB transcripts. Produced via immunoSEQ multiplex PCR; TCRdb's table is partial and in-frame only. Of 300,000 to 350,000 clones listed, 9.3% are singletons. These receptors are not linked to any known antigen. Specimen: central memory CD4+ T cells from blood. Receptors were obtained from a man aged 30-40 years with type 1 diabetes.

This clone showed up just a few times. The chain is built from TRBV2 and TRBJ2-7, with 11 bases matching TRBD1. The V segment lost 5 bases and the J segment 6 bases; nucleotides outside the gene matches: 6. Germline CDR1 is SNHLY and CDR2 is FYNNEI. The CDR3 has 14 amino acids. In DNA form, the CDR3 reads TGTGCCAGCAGTCCCGGGACAGGGGGACGCGAGCAGTACTTC. It yields the protein CASSPGTGGREQYF.

This clone occurred a few times. The chain links TRBV6-5 to TRBJ2-5; D may be TRBD1 or TRBD2 (5 bases each). In germline, CDR1 is MNHEY, CDR2 SVGAGI. The CDR3 totals 15 residues. The V end lost 6 bases, the J end lost 2 bases, and 16 bases lay between the germline ends. CDR3 region: CASRRGSTGQETQYF. The CDR3 DNA sequence: TGTGCCAGCAGGAGGGGAAGTACAGGACAAGAGACCCAGTACTTC.

The rearrangement uses TRBV27 and TRBJ1-1; D is unresolved. Trimming took 8 bases from V and 5 from J, leaving 15 bases between them. Per germline, CDR1 MNHEY and CDR2 SMNVEV (reference sequence). This CDR3 spans 13 amino acids. The CDR3 loop reads CASGQGKPTEAFF. The CDR3 DNA follows: TGTGCCAGCGGGCAAGGGAAGCCAACTGAAGCTTTCTTT.

This clone has a handful of counts. The gene calls are TRBV15 and TRBJ2-3; D not resolved. The CDR3 is made up of 13 amino acids. Germline V gene sequence: CDR1 LNHNV, CDR2 YYDKDF (reference sequence). The ends were cut back, 0 bases at V and 11 bases at J, with 12 bases in the middle. The CDR3 nucleotides read TGTGCCACCAGCAGAGATAAAGGATACGGGCAGTATTTT. This codes for CATSRDKGYGQYF.

This clone was seen a few times. This chain connects TRBV28 to TRBJ1-5; 9 bases are shared with TRBD1. Germline values: CDR1 MDHEN, CDR2 SYDVKM. After removal of 5 bases from V and 7 bases from J, the junction contained 6 bases not matched to a gene. The CDR3 totals 14 residues. CDR3 sequence (DNA): TGTGCCAGCAGTGGTGACAGGGGGTACCAGCCCCAGCATTTT. This encodes CASSGDRGYQPQHF. The whole variable domain, remainder taken from reference TRBV28 and TRBJ1-5, is DVKVTQSSRYLVKRTGEKVFLECVQDMDHENMFWYRQDPGLGLRLIYFSYDVKMKEKGDIPEGYSVSREKKERFSLILESASTNQTSMYLCASSGDRGYQPQHFGDGTRLSIL.

This clone has just a few counts. V usage is TRBV27 and J usage is TRBJ1-6, with TRBD1 identical over 7 bases. In germline, CDR1 is MNHEY, CDR2 SMNVEV (reference sequence). CDR3 length equals 17 residues. J was trimmed by 0 bases and V by 5 bases; bases with no gene match: 7. The CDR3 nucleotides are TGTGCCAGCAGTAGGGACAGAGGGAGCTCCTATAATTCACCCCTCCACTTT. The encoded protein is CASSRDRGSSYNSPLHF.

This clone showed up just a few times. V usage is TRBV5-1 and J usage is TRBJ1-1, with D unclear. CDR3 length equals 14 residues. V shed 5 bases and J shed 5 bases, with 16 bases lying between them. Germline V gives CDR1 SGHRS, CDR2 YFSETQ. The CDR3 sequence: CASRNRDSVTEAFF. The CDR3 DNA reads as TGCGCCAGCAGAAACCGGGATTCCGTTACTGAAGCTTTCTTT. The full variable domain, its missing parts supplied by reference TRBV5-1 and TRBJ1-1, is KAGVTQTPRYLIKTRGQQVTLSCSPISGHRSVSWYQQTPGQGLQFLFEYFSETQRNKGNFPGRFSGRQFSNSRSEMNVSTLELGDSALYLCASRNRDSVTEAFFGQGTRLTVV.

This clone has more than one count but fewer than ten. The sample carries other DNA sequences with the same CDR3. The rearrangement joins TRBV2 to TRBJ2-5; 7 nucleotides align to TRBD2. This CDR3 region has 11 residues. Germline CDR1 is SNHLY and CDR2 is FYNNEI. V gave up 6 bases and J gave up 5 bases; unmatched junction bases: 0. The CDR3 reads CASRREETQYF. CDR3 sequence (DNA): TGTGCCAGCAGGCGGGAGGAGACCCAGTACTTC.

The chain couples TRBV7-8 to TRBJ2-2; D uncertain. This CDR3 region has 15 residues. Deletions cut 4 bases from V and 4 bases from J, with 13 bases between. Germline V gene data show CDR1 as SGHVS and CDR2 as FQNEAQ. The CDR3 protein is CASSSHRMTTGELFF. The CDR3 nucleotides are TGTGCCAGCAGCTCTCACAGAATGACCACCGGGGAGCTGTTTTTT.

V gene TRBV7-2 combines with J gene TRBJ2-3; no definite D call. The CDR3 consists of 17 residues. Between the trimmed V and J ends, which lost 0 bases and 0 bases, there was a span of 13 bases. Looked up from germline, CDR1 is SGHTA and CDR2 is FQGNSA. In DNA form, the CDR3 reads TGTGCCAGCAGCTTAGCTCAGTTTACCACTAGCACAGATACGCAGTATTTT. Translation: CASSLAQFTTSTDTQYF.

This rearrangement joins TRBV28 to TRBJ1-2, with D unclear. With 7 bases removed from V and 3 bases from J, the gap between germline ends came to 9 bases. CDR3 length: 12 amino acids. The germline gives CDR1 MDHEN, CDR2 SYDVKM. CDR3 coding DNA: TGTGCCAGCAATGACGTAGACTATGGCTACACCTTC. Amino acids: CASNDVDYGYTF.

This clone was counted ten times or more. Within the sample, other DNA sequences also encode this same CDR3. The genes are TRBV7-2 and TRBJ2-7, with D possibly called TRBD1 or TRBD2 (6 bases each). The V end was cut by 1 base, the J end by 0 bases, with 10 bases between. From germline, CDR1 is SGHTA and CDR2 FQGNSA. The CDR3 consists of 15 residues. The CDR3 nucleotides are TGTGCCAGCAGCTTAGAAGGGGGGAGCTCCTACGAGCAGTACTTC. The encoded protein is CASSLEGGSSYEQYF.

The V gene is TRBV5-8, the J gene TRBJ2-7; D perhaps matches TRBD1 (6 bases). This CDR3 is 14 amino acids long. V was clipped by 1 base and J by 7 bases, with 15 bases between them. Germline V gives CDR1 SGHTS, CDR2 YDEGEE. CDR3 nucleotides: TGTGCCAGCAGCTTGAGGACAGCCCTAGAGGAGCAGTACTTC. Its translation: CASSLRTALEEQYF.

This clone has at least ten counts. The CDR3 protein is CASSVGASNQPQHF. DNA of the CDR3: TGTGCCAGCAGCGTAGGGGCCAGCAATCAGCCCCAGCATTTT. The V call is TRBV9, the J call TRBJ1-5; D is unclear. Germline CDR1 SGDLS, CDR2 YYNGEE. The CDR3 totals 14 residues. V was trimmed by 0 bases and J by 1 base, leaving 5 bases between them.

This clone was picked up a small number of times. The chain combines TRBV29-1 with TRBJ1-4; no reliable D call. Trimming cost V 4 bases and J 7 bases, with 16 bases left between them. This CDR3 is built from 14 residues. Germline-derived CDR1 and CDR2 are SQVTM and ANQGSEA. CDR3 loop: CSVGAHGSIEKLFF. In DNA form, the CDR3 reads TGCAGCGTTGGGGCCCATGGCTCAATTGAAAAACTGTTTTTT.

This clone has more than one count but fewer than ten. The rearrangement uses TRBV4-1 and TRBJ1-6; no clear D gene. CDR1 and CDR2 from the germline V gene are MGHRA and YSYEKL. V lost 4 bases and J lost 8, with 18 bases in between. The CDR3 extends over 16 amino acids. The CDR3 sequence: CASSPSRSRRDSPLHF. The CDR3 bases are TGCGCCAGCAGCCCATCTCGGTCACGGCGGGATTCACCCCTCCACTTT.